These 22 T cell receptor beta chains came from one sample sequenced in a study of blood T cell repertoires in COVID-19. Method: immunoSEQ multiplex PCR; TCRdb's copy keeps in-frame clones and lacks some. This table has over 150,000 clones, 70% to 90% appearing once. The sequencing input was peripheral blood. The receptors were sampled from a young man who had recovered from COVID-19.

This clone showed up just a few times. The chain carries TRBV5-1 and TRBJ1-5; D uncertain. The V and J ends lost 0 bases and 3 bases respectively, with 10 bases between them. Germline CDR1 SGHRS, CDR2 YFSETQ. The CDR3 is made up of 15 amino acids. This chain's CDR3 is CASSLDSRDNQPQHF. CDR3 DNA: TGCGCCAGCAGCTTGGATAGCCGCGACAATCAGCCCCAGCATTTT.

The chain links TRBV10-3 to TRBJ2-3; 10 bases align to TRBD2. This CDR3 region has 15 residues. Germline V gene lookup returns CDR1 ENHRY and CDR2 SYGVKD. V gave up 4 bases and J gave up 5 bases; unmatched junction bases: 6. The CDR3 sequence: CAISVGAGGQDTQYF. The CDR3 coding sequence is TGTGCCATCAGTGTGGGAGCGGGAGGGCAAGATACGCAGTATTTT.

In its sample, this clone was seen once. The rearrangement uses TRBV9 and TRBJ2-2, with 9 bases that match TRBD2. Per the germline V gene, CDR1 is SGDLS and CDR2 is YYNGEE. This CDR3 spans 17 amino acids. Trimming at V came to 4 bases and at J to 2 bases, leaving 9 bases not matched to a gene. The CDR3: CASSLRTSEPNTGELFF. DNA for the CDR3: TGTGCCAGCAGCCTCCGGACTAGCGAGCCCAACACCGGGGAGCTGTTTTTT.

This chain links TRBV5-5 with TRBJ2-7; possible D gene TRBD1, 5 bases. The V and J ends lost 4 bases and 2 bases respectively, with 16 bases between them. The CDR3 contains 15 residues. Germline V gene sequence: CDR1 SGHKS, CDR2 YYEKEE (reference sequence). In nucleotides, the CDR3 is TGTGCCAGCAGCGACACACCACAGGTTGCCTACGAGCAGTACTTC. Protein: CASSDTPQVAYEQYF.

The rearrangement links TRBV28 to TRBJ1-6; D is undetermined. Trimming took 5 bases from V and 5 from J, leaving 16 bases between them. CDR3 length: 16 residues. Germline-derived CDR1 and CDR2 are MDHEN and SYDVKM. The CDR3 loop is CASSLPGQSNNSPLHF. The CDR3 nucleotides read TGTGCCAGCAGTCTCCCGGGTCAGAGTAATAATTCACCCCTCCACTTT.

The chain employs TRBV11-2 and TRBJ1-5; D gene uncertain. The CDR3 totals 11 residues. Germline CDR1 and CDR2: SGHAT and FQNNGV. DNA of the CDR3: TGTGTTAGTAAGAGCAATCAGCCCCAGCATTTT. This sequence encodes CVSKSNQPQHF.

The gene calls are TRBV21-1 and TRBJ2-6; the table's D call, TRBD1, was not checked against the DNA. TRBV21-1 is a pseudogene segment. This CDR3 is built from 16 residues. CDR3 loop: CASSPQEGAGANVLTF. In DNA form, the CDR3 reads TGTGCCAGCAGCCCCCAGGAAGGGGCTGGGGCCAACGTCCTGACTTTC.

This clone was detected only once. This chain links TRBV11-3 with TRBJ2-1, with 7 bases lining up with TRBD2. CDR3 length: 17 residues. Germline assignment: CDR1 SGHNT and CDR2 YENEEA. The V gene end was trimmed by 0 bases and the J gene end by 1 base; junction bases not matched to a gene: 6. CDR3 residues: CASSLERFGGSYNEQFF. Here the CDR3 DNA reads TGTGCCAGCAGCTTAGAACGGTTCGGGGGGTCCTACAATGAGCAGTTCTTC.

V and J are TRBV2 and TRBJ2-7, with D perhaps TRBD1 (7 bases). There are 11 residues in the CDR3. The germline V gene encodes CDR1 SNHLY and CDR2 FYNNEI. V was trimmed by 3 bases and J by 10 bases, leaving 10 bases between them. The CDR3, as DNA: TGTGCCAGCAGTGAGCAGGGGGGACAGTACTTC. Its protein is CASSEQGGQYF.

V gene TRBV6-2 or TRBV6-3 combines with J gene TRBJ1-5; tentative D call: TRBD1 (5 bases). This CDR3 region has 15 residues. V gave up 5 bases and J gave up 4 bases, with 15 bases separating them. Germline V gene data show CDR1 as MNHEY and CDR2 as SVGEGT. The CDR3 DNA follows: TGTGCCAGCAGTAGGGGCTGGAGACAGAATCAGCCCCAGCATTTT. Residues: CASSRGWRQNQPQHF.

V and J are TRBV5-4 and TRBJ2-5; D possibly corresponds to TRBD2 (7 bases). The V gene's germline CDR1 is SGHNT and CDR2 YYREEE (reference sequence). V lost 4 bases to trimming and J lost 1 base, with 23 bases between them. The CDR3 sequence is 18 residues long. CDR3 residues: CASSIPRGGPQGQETQYF. For the CDR3, the DNA is TGTGCCAGCAGCATCCCTAGGGGGGGACCCCAGGGCCAAGAGACCCAGTACTTC. The entire variable domain, with the rest obtained from reference TRBV5-4 and TRBJ2-5, is as follows: ETGVTQSPTHLIKTRGQQVTLRCSSQSGHNTVSWYQQALGQGPQFIFQYYREEENGRGNFPPRFSGLQFPNYSSELNVNALELDDSALYLCASSIPRGGPQGQETQYFGPGTRLLVL.

The chain links TRBV28 to TRBJ2-3; the match to TRBD2 covers 14 bases. The junction had 10 bases not matched to a gene; V was cut back by 2 bases and J by 0 bases. Germline V gene data show CDR1 as MDHEN and CDR2 as SYDVKM. The CDR3 has 20 residues. CDR3 amino acids: CASSLRGLAGGNFSTDTQYF. The CDR3 DNA reads TGTGCCAGCAGTTTACGCGGACTAGCGGGAGGCAACTTTAGCACAGATACGCAGTATTTT.

The chain combines TRBV7-8 with TRBJ2-1, with 13 bases aligning to TRBD2. The V segment lost 5 bases and the J segment 3 bases; nucleotides outside the gene matches: 13. Germline V gives CDR1 SGHVS, CDR2 FQNEAQ. The CDR3 consists of 19 residues. The CDR3 coding sequence is TGTGCCAGCAGCGGCCGGACTAGCGGGAGAGAACGGGACTACAATGAGCAGTTCTTC. Translation gives CASSGRTSGRERDYNEQFF.

This clone was counted many times. This chain links TRBV12-5 with TRBJ2-2; 9 nucleotides agree with TRBD2. The CDR3 is made up of 16 amino acids. V lost 3 bases, J lost 8 bases, and 10 bases stayed unmatched. Germline loops: CDR1 LGHNT, CDR2 FRNRAP. The CDR3: CASGFPDLAGAGELFF. CDR3 coding DNA: TGTGCTAGTGGTTTTCCTGATTTAGCGGGAGCGGGGGAGCTGTTTTTT. Combining the CDR3 with reference TRBV12-5 and TRBJ2-2 gives the whole variable domain DARVTQTPRHKVTEMGQEVTMRCQPILGHNTVFWYRQTMMQGLELLAYFRNRAPLDDSGMPKDRFSAEMPDATLATLKIQPSEPRDSAVYFCASGFPDLAGAGELFFGEGSRLTVL.

This chain joins TRBV5-1 and TRBJ2-3, with a tentative D call TRBD2 (5 bases). This CDR3 is built from 15 residues. Germline V gene lookup returns CDR1 SGHRS and CDR2 YFSETQ. V was clipped by 4 bases and J by 0 bases, with 12 bases between them. The CDR3 loop is CASSISETSTDTQYF. For the CDR3, the DNA is TGCGCCAGCAGCATTAGCGAGACTAGCACAGATACGCAGTATTTT.

V usage is TRBV19 and J usage is TRBJ2-7, with TRBD2 matching over 11 bases. Germline assignment: CDR1 LNHDA and CDR2 SQIVND (reference sequence). Trimming at V came to 8 bases and at J to 3 bases, leaving 9 bases not matched to a gene. The CDR3 sequence is 15 residues long. This CDR3 reads CASGLAGSYHYEQYF. CDR3 nucleotides: TGTGCCAGTGGACTAGCGGGCTCTTACCACTACGAGCAGTACTTC.

V usage is TRBV20-1 and J usage is TRBJ2-5, with TRBD2 identical over 8 bases. V was clipped by 3 bases and J by 1 base; unmatched bases: 13. The germline gives CDR1 DFQATT, CDR2 SNEGSKA (reference sequence). The CDR3 consists of 17 residues. CDR3 sequence reads: CSASSSSGLNSQETQYF. CDR3 DNA sequence: TGCAGTGCTAGTAGCTCTAGCGGGCTAAATTCCCAAGAGACCCAGTACTTC.

The chain carries TRBV4-2 and TRBJ2-5; no clear D gene. The CDR3 is 16 residues long. Germline loops: CDR1 LGHNA, CDR2 YNFKEQ. V lost 0 bases and J 5 bases, leaving 16 bases between the germline ends. The CDR3 DNA sequence: TGTGCCAGCAGCCAAGAAGCAGGCACTTCCTGGGAGACCCAGTACTTC. Protein sequence: CASSQEAGTSWETQYF.

The V call is TRBV19, the J call TRBJ1-1, with D unclear. This CDR3 is built from 12 residues. Per germline, CDR1 LNHDA and CDR2 SQIVND (reference sequence). V was shortened by 7 bases and J by 1 base, with 7 bases between the two germline ends. Written as DNA, the CDR3 is TGTGCCAGTACGACATCGAACACTGAAGCTTTCTTT. This codes for CASTTSNTEAFF.

This chain links TRBV4-1 with TRBJ2-7, with 11 bases aligning to TRBD2. V shed 4 bases, J shed 0 bases, and the junction held 2 bases outside the gene matches. The CDR3 runs to 15 residues. Germline assignment: CDR1 MGHRA and CDR2 YSYEKL. CDR3 sequence reads: CASSRGLADSYEQYF. The CDR3, as DNA: TGCGCCAGCAGCCGGGGACTAGCGGACTCCTACGAGCAGTACTTC.

The chain combines TRBV28 with TRBJ1-4, with 7 bases lining up with TRBD1. The CDR3 spans 15 residues. Germline V gene lookup returns CDR1 MDHEN and CDR2 SYDVKM. J gave up 8 bases and V 4 bases, and 10 bases lay outside the gene matches. DNA for the CDR3: TGTGCCAGCAGTTCTCCCCGACAGGGTAACGAAAAACTGTTTTTT. It is translated as CASSSPRQGNEKLFF.

The V and J genes are TRBV23-1 and TRBJ2-1, with no clear D. TRBV23-1 counts as an open reading frame of uncertain function. Trimming stripped 6 bases from V and 7 bases from J, with 10 bases between. The CDR3 extends over 12 amino acids. CDR3 in amino acids: CASSPLRNEQFF. DNA for the CDR3: TGCGCCAGCAGCCCACTAAGGAATGAGCAGTTCTTC.